Below, 17 T cell receptor beta chains from the same sample are listed, as sequenced in a study of STAT5B mutations in CD4+ large granular lymphocyte leukemia. The assay was immunoSEQ multiplex PCR, and TCRdb's table has in-frame clones only and misses some. The table lists nearly 35,000 clones, 55% to 80% of them singletons. The sequenced sample was CD4+ T cells from blood buffy coats. The receptors here all came from a human donor in good health.

The count of this clone is one. This chain connects TRBV7-6 to TRBJ2-5; 11 bases agree with TRBD2. CDR1 and CDR2 (germline): SGHVS, FNYEAQ. The CDR3 sequence is 16 residues long. V shed 5 bases, J shed 3 bases, and the junction held 8 bases outside the gene matches. The CDR3 nucleotides read TGTGCCAGCAGCCCGTTGACTAGCGGGGCGGAAGAGACCCAGTACTTC. Protein: CASSPLTSGAEETQYF. Variable domain in full (rest from reference TRBV7-6 and TRBJ2-5): GAGVSQSPRYKVTKRGQDVALRCDPISGHVSLYWYRQALGQGPEFLTYFNYEAQQDKSGLPNDRFSAERPEGSISTLTIQRTEQRDSAMYRCASSPLTSGAEETQYFGPGTRLLVL.

To note about this clone: In the same sample, other DNA sequences code for this CDR3. The chain has TRBV15 and TRBJ2-7; TRBD1 matches at 7 bases. The CDR3 consists of 14 residues. Trimming at V came to 0 bases and at J to 4 bases, leaving 3 bases not matched to a gene. Germline lookup yields CDR1 LNHNV and CDR2 YYDKDF (reference sequence). The CDR3 here is CATSRDRGPYEQYF. The CDR3 coding sequence is TGTGCCACCAGCAGAGATAGGGGGCCTTACGAGCAGTACTTC.

J is TRBJ2-5 and V is TRBV7-9, with D possibly being TRBD2 (6 bases). The CDR3 has 14 residues. CDR1 is SEHNR, CDR2 FQNEAQ, per germline (reference sequence). Trimming removed 1 base at V and 5 bases at J, with 11 bases between. In DNA, the CDR3 is TGTGCCAGCAGCTTAGTGGGGGGTCCCGAGACCCAGTACTTC. Translating it yields CASSLVGGPETQYF. Drawing the rest from reference TRBV7-9 and TRBJ2-5, the complete variable domain is DTGVSQNPRHKITKRGQNVTFRCDPISEHNRLYWYRQTLGQGPEFLTYFQNEAQLEKSRLLSDRFSAERPKGSFSTLEIQRTEQGDSAMYLCASSLVGGPETQYFGPGTRLLVL.

This clone was picked up a small number of times. The gene calls are TRBV7-2 and TRBJ2-7; 7 nucleotides line up with TRBD1. Germline CDR1 and CDR2: SGHTA and FQGNSA. The CDR3 covers 14 residues. The J segment lost 7 bases and the V segment lost 5 bases, leaving 11 bases of the junction unmatched. The CDR3 loop reads CASSQPEGAREQYF. The CDR3 DNA reads as TGTGCCAGCAGCCAGCCTGAGGGGGCGCGTGAGCAGTACTTC.

The chain links TRBV2 to TRBJ1-6; TRBD1 matches at 8 bases. This CDR3 is built from 13 residues. The germline V gene encodes CDR1 SNHLY and CDR2 FYNNEI. The V and J ends lost 4 bases and 10 bases, in that order; junction bases with no gene match: 3. The CDR3 here is CASSGAGGSPLHF. The CDR3 bases are TGTGCCAGCAGTGGGGCAGGGGGCTCACCCCTCCACTTT.

The rearrangement joins TRBV27 to TRBJ2-7; D could derive from TRBD1 or TRBD2 (6 bases each). V was trimmed by 5 bases and J by 7 bases, leaving 18 bases between them. From germline, CDR1 is MNHEY and CDR2 SMNVEV (reference sequence). There are 14 residues in the CDR3. The CDR3 DNA follows: TGTGCCAGCAGTCCCAGGAGGGGGTTCGGGGAGCAGTACTTC. It yields the protein CASSPRRGFGEQYF.

CDR3 sequence reads: CATSALRSYEQYF. As DNA, the CDR3 is TGTGCCACCAGCGCTTTACGTTCCTACGAGCAGTACTTC. This chain connects TRBV15 to TRBJ2-7; no clear D gene. The V end was cut by 5 bases, the J end by 1 base, with 9 bases between. The CDR3 extends over 13 amino acids. The V gene's germline CDR1 is LNHNV and CDR2 YYDKDF (reference sequence).

This chain connects TRBV2 to TRBJ1-2, with D possibly TRBD1 on 5 matching bases. The CDR3 is 13 amino acids. Germline loops: CDR1 SNHLY, CDR2 FYNNEI. Trimming stripped 6 bases from V and 9 bases from J, with 17 bases between. The chain's CDR3 is CASSVGTLIRYTF. As DNA, the CDR3 is TGTGCCAGCAGCGTCGGGACCCTAATCCGCTACACCTTC. The variable domain in full, completed from reference TRBV2 and TRBJ1-2, reads EPEVTQTPSHQVTQMGQEVILRCVPISNHLYFYWYRQILGQKVEFLVSFYNNEISEKSEIFDDQFSVERPDGSNFTLKIRSTKLEDSAMYFCASSVGTLIRYTFGSGTRLTVV.

The chain employs TRBV5-8 and TRBJ1-4; no reliable D call. Trimming took 0 bases from V and 5 from J, leaving 17 bases between them. Germline loops: CDR1 SGHTS, CDR2 YDEGEE. The CDR3 extends over 17 amino acids. CDR3: CASSLGSADRGNEKLFF. CDR3 coding DNA: TGTGCCAGCAGCTTGGGATCCGCAGACCGGGGAAATGAAAAACTGTTTTTT.

The chain carries TRBV5-1 and TRBJ1-2, with 11 nucleotides matching TRBD1. Germline V gives CDR1 SGHRS, CDR2 YFSETQ. J gave up 7 bases and V 5 bases, and 10 bases lay outside the gene matches. The CDR3 contains 15 residues. CDR3 DNA sequence: TGCGCCAGCAGTTACGTCGGACAGGGGGCCGGTGGCTACACCTTC. It encodes CASSYVGQGAGGYTF.

The V and J genes are TRBV18 and TRBJ1-2, with TRBD1 matching 9 bases. The CDR3 extends over 15 amino acids. J lost 4 bases, V lost 3 bases, and 6 bases had no gene match. Germline V gives CDR1 KGHSH, CDR2 LQKENI. The chain's CDR3 is CASSPPGQGAYGYTF. The CDR3 nucleotides are TGTGCCAGCTCACCGCCGGGACAGGGAGCCTATGGCTACACCTTC.

This clone was recorded once. The chain uses TRBV27 and TRBJ1-2; D is ambiguous. Germline assignment: CDR1 MNHEY and CDR2 SMNVEV (reference sequence). V was cut by 7 bases and J by 0 bases, with 12 bases left in between. This CDR3 contains 14 residues. The CDR3 loop is CASKPGSTNYGYTF. As DNA, the CDR3 is TGTGCCAGCAAGCCTGGGAGTACTAACTATGGCTACACCTTC.

The chain joins TRBV5-1 to TRBJ1-2; 7 nucleotides agree with TRBD1. CDR3 length equals 16 residues. V was pared by 5 bases and J by 2 bases, with 12 bases of the junction left unmatched. CDR1 and CDR2 (germline): SGHRS, YFSETQ. CDR3 loop: CASRWGQGGTNYGYTF. The CDR3 DNA follows: TGCGCCAGCAGATGGGGGCAGGGGGGTACAAACTATGGCTACACCTTC.

In regard to this clone: The sample contains more than one DNA sequence encoding this CDR3. The chain uses TRBV29-1 and TRBJ1-5; 9 nucleotides match TRBD1. The CDR3 spans 13 residues. V lost 6 bases and J lost 3; bases outside the gene matches: 3. From germline, CDR1 is SQVTM and CDR2 ANQGSEA. CDR3: CSVRTGDNQPQHF. The DNA for the CDR3 is TGCAGCGTCCGGACAGGGGACAATCAGCCCCAGCATTTT. The whole variable domain, remainder taken from reference TRBV29-1 and TRBJ1-5, is SAVISQKPSRDICQRGTSLTIQCQVDSQVTMMFWYRQQPGQSLTLIATANQGSEATYESGFVIDKFPISRPNLTFSTLTVSNMSPEDSSIYLCSVRTGDNQPQHFGDGTRLSIL.

The V gene is TRBV5-4, the J gene TRBJ1-2; 11 bases are shared with TRBD1. The CDR3 runs to 15 residues. CDR1 is SGHNT, CDR2 YYREEE, per germline (reference sequence). Germline trimming cut 0 bases from V and 4 bases from J; bases unmatched to any gene: 2. The CDR3 sequence is CASSLEGQGGYGYTF. Written as DNA, the CDR3 is TGTGCCAGCAGCTTGGAGGGACAGGGGGGCTATGGCTACACCTTC.

This clone turned up a few times. V usage is TRBV7-9 and J usage is TRBJ1-6, with a tentative D call TRBD1 (6 bases). V gave up 4 bases and J gave up 3 bases, with 13 bases separating them. CDR1 and CDR2 from the germline V gene are SEHNR and FQNEAQ (reference sequence). The CDR3 has 16 amino acids. The chain's CDR3 is CASSSLRGNYNSPLHF. The CDR3 coding sequence is TGTGCCAGCAGCTCACTCAGGGGAAACTATAATTCACCCCTCCACTTT.

About this clone itself: Other DNA sequences in the same sample also yield this CDR3. The chain joins TRBV28 to TRBJ1-6, with a tentative D call TRBD1 (5 bases). V dropped 2 bases and J dropped 7 bases, with 9 bases sitting between them. The CDR3 covers 14 residues. The V gene's germline CDR1 is MDHEN and CDR2 SYDVKM. CDR3 DNA: TGTGCCAGCAGTTTACAGGGTGGAAATTCACCCCTCCACTTT. Encoded protein: CASSLQGGNSPLHF.